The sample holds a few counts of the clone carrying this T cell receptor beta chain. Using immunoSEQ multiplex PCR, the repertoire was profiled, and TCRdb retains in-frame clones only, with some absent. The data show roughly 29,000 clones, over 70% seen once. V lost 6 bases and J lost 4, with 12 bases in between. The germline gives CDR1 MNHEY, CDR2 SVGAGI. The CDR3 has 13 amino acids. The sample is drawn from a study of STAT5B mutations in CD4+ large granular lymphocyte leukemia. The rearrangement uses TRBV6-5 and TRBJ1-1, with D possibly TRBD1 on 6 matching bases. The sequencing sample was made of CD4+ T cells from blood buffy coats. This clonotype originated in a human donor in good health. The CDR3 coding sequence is TGTGCCAGCAGCATGACAGGCCGCACTGAAGCTTTCTTT. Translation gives CASSMTGRTEAFF.